These 3 T cell receptor beta chains came from one sample sequenced in a study of blood T cell repertoires in COVID-19. Clones were sequenced by immunoSEQ multiplex PCR, and TCRdb holds only the in-frame ones, with some missing. The repertoire holds some 320,000 clones, about 89% seen once, with around 4.8% in the top ten. The sequencing sample was made of PBMCs or T cells enriched from blood (not recorded which). These receptors all come from a man in his 60s who had recovered from COVID-19.

The chain uses TRBV28 and TRBJ2-3, with 10 bases identical to TRBD2. Germline loops: CDR1 MDHEN, CDR2 SYDVKM. The CDR3 consists of 18 residues. The V gene end was trimmed by 1 base and the J gene end by 4 bases; junction bases not matched to a gene: 11. The CDR3 DNA follows: TGTGCCAGCAGTTTATTAGGACTAGCGGATGGGGGTCCAGATACGCAGTATTTT. Translating gives CASSLLGLADGGPDTQYF.

The V gene is TRBV6-5, the J gene TRBJ1-6; TRBD1 matches at 8 bases. J lost 10 bases, V lost 6 bases, and 8 bases had no gene match. Germline lookup yields CDR1 MNHEY and CDR2 SVGAGI. This CDR3 contains 14 residues. The CDR3 DNA reads as TGTGCCAGCAGGGAGGGACAGGCGTTGTCACCCCTCCACTTT. This codes for CASREGQALSPLHF.

This chain joins TRBV28 and TRBJ2-3; D not resolved. The CDR3 covers 14 residues. Between the trimmed V and J ends, which lost 6 bases and 4 bases, there was a span of 14 bases. Germline CDR1 is MDHEN and CDR2 is SYDVKM. In DNA, the CDR3 is TGTGCCAGCAGGTTGGGCTCAAAAGCAGATACGCAGTATTTT. Its protein is CASRLGSKADTQYF. The full variable domain, with the rest looked up from reference TRBV28 and TRBJ2-3, is DVKVTQSSRYLVKRTGEKVFLECVQDMDHENMFWYRQDPGLGLRLIYFSYDVKMKEKGDIPEGYSVSREKKERFSLILESASTNQTSMYLCASRLGSKADTQYFGPGTRLTVL.